This TCR beta chain derives from a study of cytomegalovirus exposure and HLA in healthy donors. Regarding the study as a whole: The classifier reportedly diagnosed cytomegalovirus status with high specificity and sensitivity. For presence/absence analyses, sequencing depth was assumed to be roughly uniform across donors.

Comment on this clone: What it recognizes is unknown.

Researchers ran the PCR with 60 Vbeta and 13 Jbeta primers. TCRdb's copy holds only in-frame clones and misses some; the assay was immunoSEQ multiplex PCR. The sample shows 170,000 or so clones, 80% of them seen only once. Germline CDR1 reads MNHEY; CDR2 reads SVGAGI. The CDR3 covers 14 residues. V was pared by 2 bases and J by 2 bases, with 10 bases between. This chain connects TRBV6-5 to TRBJ2-7; possible D gene TRBD1, 6 bases. This clonotype was sampled from a boy aged 5 to 17 in good health and CMV-seronegative. Sequenced: PBMCs. The CDR3 protein is CASSYTGQTYEQYF. Here the CDR3 DNA reads TGTGCCAGCAGTTACACCGGACAGACCTACGAGCAGTACTTC.